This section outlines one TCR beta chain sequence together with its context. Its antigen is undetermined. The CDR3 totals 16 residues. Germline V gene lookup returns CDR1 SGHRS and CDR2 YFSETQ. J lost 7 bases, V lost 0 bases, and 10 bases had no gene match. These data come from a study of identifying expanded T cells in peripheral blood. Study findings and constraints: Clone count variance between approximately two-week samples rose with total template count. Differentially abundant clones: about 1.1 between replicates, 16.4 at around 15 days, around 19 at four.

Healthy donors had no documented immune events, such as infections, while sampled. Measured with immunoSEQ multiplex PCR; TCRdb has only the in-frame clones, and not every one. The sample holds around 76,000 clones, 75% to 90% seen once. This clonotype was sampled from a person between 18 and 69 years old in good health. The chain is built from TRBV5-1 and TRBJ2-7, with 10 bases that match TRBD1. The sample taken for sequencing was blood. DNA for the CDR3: TGCGCCAGCAGCTTGGCCGGGACAGGGGTCTTGAGGGAGCAGTACTTC. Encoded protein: CASSLAGTGVLREQYF.